This T cell receptor beta chain was documented in a study of shared clonotypes between healthy human individuals. The CDR3 length is 14 residues. V gave up 3 bases and J gave up 2 bases, with 10 bases separating them. Germline V gene lookup returns CDR1 KGHSH and CDR2 LQKENI. How the authors handled the data: Junction-only sequences without quality scores came from ImmunoSEQ, so filtering differed. Assay used: immunoSEQ multiplex PCR; TCRdb lists only in-frame clones, some missing. V, J and clone size are those of that table, while D and trimming were read from the DNA. In the table there are approximately 2.5 million clones, 93% of which are singletons.

The TCR originated in a man aged 18 to 29 in good health. Some clones in this sample may be carry-over from other donors' samples. The sample comprised naive CD4+ T cells from PBMCs. Specified subset: CD45RA+ positively selected. The chain joins TRBV18 to TRBJ1-1; D possibly corresponds to TRBD1 (5 bases). CDR3 sequence: CASSPTTDNTEAFF. The CDR3 region has the DNA TGTGCCAGCTCACCCACGACAGACAACACTGAAGCTTTCTTT.